This record looks at one T cell receptor (beta chain) sequence and its context. This clone was seen a few times. Its cognate antigen has yet to be identified. Base qualities are not provided; no much larger clone lies one nucleotide away. The High Capacity cDNA Reverse Transcription Kit was used to reverse transcribe all of the isolated RNA, meaning that expressed TCRB transcripts were what got sequenced. Deep immunoSEQ sequencing was applied to naive, central memory and regulatory T cell samples, giving an average of roughly 3.5 million total reads per sample. Sorted cells were lysed in RLT buffer, and RNA was extracted using DNase-treated RNeasy Micro or Mini kits according to cell number. To prevent cross-contamination, every cell subset was processed on its own, while patient and healthy donor samples were processed together. The immunoSEQ multiplex PCR was used to amplify TCRB sequences from cDNA, yielding 87-bp fragments that span the CDR3 region. Amplicons were sequenced on the Illumina HiSeq platform. Concerning the study's data processing: Synthetic template baselines were used to correct PCR bias computationally, reads within Hamming distance 2 were collapsed, and singletons that could not be merged were discarded. Reads were aligned against IMGT so that V, D and J genes, CDR3 length and insertions or deletions at six rearrangement sites could be assigned. Within each subset, clonotype counts were normalized to the number of sorted cells before true diversity and Gini coefficients were calculated with the tcR R package. Repertoire sharing was quantified using the overlap coefficient calculated on TCRB nucleotide sequences. As a proxy for the pre-selection repertoire, out-of-frame TCRB sequences from naive cells were analyzed. Imported from immuneACCESS, the table was reduced by TCRdb to in-frame sequences with V and J called. These copies leave out some clones; in studies compared against another copy, an unresolved V gene accounts for under half, and the cause of the remainder is not known. The DNA gave D and trimming, while V, J and clone size come from that table. This sample lists roughly 340,000 clones; roughly 14% were detected once. The ten largest clonotypes hold about 0.015% of the sample.

The sample comes from a study of beta chain features in type 1 diabetes listed by TCRdb under 2018. Background for the entire study: Mean age, gender distribution, total cell number and subset yield did not differ between patients and healthy donors. A total of over 90,000,000 sorted cells were examined across all samples, and a strong correlation was observed between cell number per subset and RNA yield. In the study, TCRB repertoires of sorted circulating CD4+ T cell subsets from recently diagnosed type 1 diabetes patients were compared with those of matched healthy donors. Naive and central memory subsets were obtained from all 30 or so donors, but regulatory and stem cell-like memory subsets were isolated from only 8 patients and about 8 healthy donors.

From each donor, a single peripheral blood sample of around 120 mL on average was drawn into heparinised tubes. A BD FACSAria II was used to sort naive, central memory, regulatory and stem cell-like memory CD4+ T cells with a panel that included CD45RO, CCR7, CD25, CD127, CD95 and CD27. A purity above 95% was achieved for all sorted populations. PBMCs were separated immediately by Lymphoprep density gradient centrifugation and were stained directly, without being cultured. So that batch effects would be minimized, each experiment stained and sorted samples in pairs, pairing one healthy donor with one patient. The germline V gene (reference sequence) sets CDR1 to LNHDA and CDR2 to SQIVND. V gives up 5 bases and J gives up 5 bases, and the segment between their germline ends measures 14 bases. The CDR3 runs 14 amino acids, cysteine and phenylalanine included. The kept DNA is CDR3 alone, 42 bases in frame from the first base.

What the research found in general, with its limitations: Because cDNA was sequenced instead of genomic DNA, highly expressing activated cells could be over-represented, though the groups showed no difference in activation or CD3 levels. At VDJ recombination sites, patients with type 1 diabetes made fewer insertions and deleted more nucleotides, a pattern implying thymic rearrangement abnormalities. PCR may preferentially amplify shorter templates, but because patient and control samples were amplified and corrected together, any resulting skew would affect both groups equally. Only small numbers of individuals were included in the HLA sub-analyses, which left unresolved whether HLA type had any influence on TCRB rearrangement. In all four CD4+ subsets, TCRB CDR3 length was moderately but significantly shorter in type 1 diabetes patients. The naive, central memory and regulatory TCRB repertoires appeared to resemble one another more closely among patients than among healthy donors.

The receptor chain draws on TRBV19 and TRBJ2-3; there is no confident call for the D gene. Source material: naive CD4+ T cells from blood. What the cell subset or site label conveys for this sample: true naive CD4+ T cells. The TCR was taken from a woman aged 18-29 years with type 1 diabetes. The CDR3: CASSPSPYLDTQYF. The sequence in DNA is TGTGCCAGTAGTCCCTCTCCCTACCTAGATACGCAGTATTTT.